This T cell receptor (beta chain) is drawn from a study of cytomegalovirus exposure and HLA in healthy donors. Across the whole study: An early release of data contained roughly 90 million unique TCRs, which came from HLA-typed donors.

Primers included in the PCR were 60 Vbeta and 13 Jbeta primers. Some clones are missing from TCRdb's copy, which holds only in-frame ones; the method was immunoSEQ multiplex PCR. The sample has about 140,000 clones, 79% seen once. Notes on the study in general: Later analysis reportedly placed an Asian-associated ancestry cluster below the roughly 680-donor mean in N-insertions.

As concerns this clone: What it recognizes is unknown.

V trimming: 2 bases; J trimming: 5 bases; junction bases outside the gene matches: 3. Germline V gene lookup returns CDR1 SGHRS and CDR2 YFSETQ. CDR3 length: 14 residues. The source of this sequence is a man in his forties in good health and CMV-seropositive. The chain recombines TRBV5-1 with TRBJ1-2; 10 bases agree with TRBD1. The sample was PBMCs. The CDR3 nucleotides read TGCGCCAGCAGCTTTCGGACAGGGGGTTATGGCTACACCTTC. Protein sequence: CASSFRTGGYGYTF.